A single sample is the source of the 8 T cell receptor beta chains below, sequenced in a study of blood T cell repertoires in COVID-19. TCRdb's table, derived via immunoSEQ multiplex PCR, lists solely in-frame clones and lacks some. The sample has some 270,000 clones; 70% to 85% are singletons. The material sequenced was peripheral blood. Receptors originate from a human donor with COVID-19, enrolled during active disease. The donor label of this sample is uncertain.

The V gene is TRBV5-1, the J gene TRBJ1-5; D gene unclear. The CDR3 sequence is 15 residues long. The germline V gene encodes CDR1 SGHRS and CDR2 YFSETQ. The V gene lost 0 bases and the J gene lost 3 bases, with 10 bases spanning the gap. The CDR3 DNA follows: TGCGCCAGCAGCTTGGAGGGAGGCCACAATCAGCCCCAGCATTTT. Protein product: CASSLEGGHNQPQHF.

The J gene is TRBJ1-2, the V gene TRBV28; tentative D call: TRBD1 (6 bases). The length of the CDR3 is 14 residues. CDR1 and CDR2 (germline): MDHEN, SYDVKM. V was pared by 5 bases and J by 2 bases, with 12 bases between. This chain's CDR3 is CASSRQDKNYGYTF. CDR3 DNA: TGTGCCAGCAGTCGACAGGATAAGAACTATGGCTACACCTTC.

This clone was seen once. The J gene is TRBJ1-3, the V gene TRBV5-1; no reliable D call. This CDR3 spans 14 amino acids. Germline CDR1 reads SGHRS; CDR2 reads YFSETQ. Trimming stripped 4 bases from V and 0 bases from J, with 8 bases between. The CDR3 region is CASSSGDSGNTIYF. CDR3 coding DNA: TGCGCCAGCAGCAGCGGGGACTCTGGAAACACCATATATTTT.

The V gene is TRBV6-1, the J gene TRBJ1-2; no firm D call. CDR3 length: 15 residues. Germline CDR1 and CDR2: MNHNS and SASEGT. V shed 1 base and J shed 6 bases, with 15 bases lying between them. CDR3 DNA sequence: TGTGCCAGCAGTGAAGGTCGCGGTGGAGGGAATGGCTACACCTTC. Translated, it gives CASSEGRGGGNGYTF.

This clone was picked up one time. The chain links TRBV9 to TRBJ2-7; TRBD1 is a possible D gene (6 bases). Germline values: CDR1 SGDLS, CDR2 YYNGEE. The CDR3 totals 13 residues. V was shortened by 3 bases and J by 9 bases, with 16 bases between the two germline ends. The CDR3 is CASSEGRQVPQYF. DNA for the CDR3: TGTGCCAGCAGCGAGGGACGACAGGTTCCGCAGTACTTC.

This clone was found once. V usage is TRBV30 and J usage is TRBJ2-5; tentative D call: TRBD2 (6 bases). The CDR3 runs to 15 residues. Germline V lookup: CDR1 GTSNPN, CDR2 SVGIG (reference sequence). Trimming shortened V by 0 bases and J by 3 bases, and 14 bases separated the two germline ends. The CDR3 DNA reads TGTGCCTGGAGTGTTGGGGGGACGGAGAAAGAGACCCAGTACTTC. Amino acids: CAWSVGGTEKETQYF.

Ten or more counts support this clone. Other DNA sequences in this specimen translate into the identical CDR3. The chain recombines TRBV19 with TRBJ2-7; 9 bases are a match to TRBD1. There are 14 residues in the CDR3. CDR1 LNHDA and CDR2 SQIVND come from the germline V gene (reference sequence). V shed 4 bases, J shed 3 bases, and the junction held 4 bases outside the gene matches. CDR3 sequence (DNA): TGTGCCAGTAGTACCCGACAGGGGGGCTACGAGCAGTACTTC. Protein sequence: CASSTRQGGYEQYF.

The rearrangement joins TRBV12-5 to TRBJ1-2; 8 bases are shared with TRBD1. The CDR3 runs to 13 residues. Germline V gene lookup returns CDR1 LGHNT and CDR2 FRNRAP. V trimming: 6 bases; J trimming: 8 bases; junction bases outside the gene matches: 8. The CDR3: CASGFGRDRGYTF. Here the CDR3 DNA reads TGTGCTAGTGGATTCGGACGGGACAGGGGCTACACCTTC.